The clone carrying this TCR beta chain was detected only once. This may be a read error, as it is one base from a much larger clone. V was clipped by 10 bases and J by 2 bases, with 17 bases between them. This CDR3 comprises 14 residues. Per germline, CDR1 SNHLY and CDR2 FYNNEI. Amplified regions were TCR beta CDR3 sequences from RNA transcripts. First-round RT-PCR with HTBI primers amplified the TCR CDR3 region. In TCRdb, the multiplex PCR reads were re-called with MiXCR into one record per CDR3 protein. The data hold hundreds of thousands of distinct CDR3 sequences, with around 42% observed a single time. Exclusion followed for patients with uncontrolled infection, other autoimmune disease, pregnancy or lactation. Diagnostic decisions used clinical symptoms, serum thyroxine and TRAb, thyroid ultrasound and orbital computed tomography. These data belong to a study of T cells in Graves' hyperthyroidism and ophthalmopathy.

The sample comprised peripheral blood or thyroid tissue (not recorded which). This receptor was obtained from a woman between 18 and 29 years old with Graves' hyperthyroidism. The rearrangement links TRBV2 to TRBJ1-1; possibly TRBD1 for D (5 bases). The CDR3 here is CATCDRRGNTEAFF. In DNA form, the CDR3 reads TGTGCCACCTGTGATAGAAGGGGTAACACTGAAGCTTTCTTT.